This paragraph covers one T cell receptor (beta chain) sequence. What it binds is not known. The sample is drawn from a study of T cell responses to AZD1222 COVID-19 vaccine. Study context: Analyses pooled second doses at about 4 or about 12 weeks. Whole-study results and caveats: When two AZD1222 doses had been given, Spike-specific TCR breadth and depth rose. In the spike-specific TCR repertoire, nearly half reportedly target unmutated variant regions.

The data were produced by immunoSEQ multiplex PCR, yet TCRdb's version contains in-frame clones alone and is incomplete. Counted here are 95,000 to 150,000 clones, 80% to 90% occurring once; the ten biggest clones make up about 3%. Germline V gene lookup returns CDR1 SGDLS and CDR2 YYNGEE. This CDR3 spans 17 amino acids. The trim removed 0 bases at V and 6 bases at J, leaving 11 bases unmatched. The receptor was isolated from an adult in good health. The sample in question was peripheral blood, obtained on day 0 of AZD1222 vaccination. This chain uses TRBV9 with TRBJ2-2, with TRBD2 matching over 7 bases. In DNA form, the CDR3 reads TGTGCCAGCAGCGTAGGCGGTAACAGCGGGGCCGCCGGGGAGCTGTTTTTT. Translation: CASSVGGNSGAAGELFF.